The source of this T cell receptor beta chain is a study of graft-versus-host responses after intestinal transplantation listed by TCRdb under 2021. Broadly, across the study: Recipients received multivisceral, liver-intestinal, or isolated intestinal transplants. Samples from three later patients were sequenced in-house on an Illumina MiSeq with MiXCR processing rather than by the commercial service. Every recipient was given anti-thymocyte globulin induction, followed by around three years of maintenance tacrolimus and steroids. To identify alloreactive clones, pre-transplant mixed lymphocyte reaction products were sequenced and compared with unstimulated pre-transplant donor and recipient T cells. A cohort of approximately 23 intestinal transplant recipients, including one retransplant, was enrolled, and 3 patients lacking pretransplant specimens were excluded. A peak of at least 4% donor T cells among recipient peripheral blood mononuclear cells was the definition used for donor T cell macrochimerism. After intestinal transplantation, graft-versus-host and host-versus-graft alloreactive T cell clones in the graft, circulation and bone marrow were tracked using bulk TCR-beta CDR3 sequencing. What the work shows at the level of the full study, not this receptor alone: Patients with donor T cell macrochimerism had high GvH to HvG T cell clonal ratios in their allografts. GvH clones were detected in recipient bone marrow, and some of these GvH clones were observed earlier in ileal mucosa or blood, consistent with an intestinal mucosal origin. Early after transplant, peak levels of circulating GvH clones were associated with declines in HvG clones. The relatively low number and heterogeneity of intestinal transplant patients limited the conclusions.

For this clone: It has no known antigen specificity. Base qualities are not provided; no much larger clone lies one nucleotide away.

Libraries were built with the immunoSEQ multiplex PCR assay. Adaptive Biotechnologies carried out high-throughput TCR-beta CDR3 sequencing of genomic DNA for most patients. As for the authors' bioinformatics: Adaptive's ImmunoSEQ software supplied the TCR sequencing data for around 19 patients, while MiXCR and VDJtools were used to process a few other patients. CDR3 nucleotide sequences shared between donor and recipient were removed because their origin could not be assigned. To be classed as alloreactive, a clone needed at least 2-fold expansion over unstimulated cells and a minimum CFSE-low frequency of 0.002% (template counts) or 0.001% (read counts). Clones were considered mappable if detected in sequenced pre-transplant spleen, lymph node, or MLR CFSE-low populations of the donor or recipient. Cumulative frequency of alloreactive clones was calculated as a percentage of all sequences weighted by copy number. This immuneACCESS table, as held by TCRdb, lists in-frame sequences with V and J called but not all clones. Of the missing ones, under half trace to an unresolved V gene in checked studies; the others have no known cause. D and trimming come from the DNA, and the V and J calls and clone size come from that table. Present in this sample are 35,000 to 40,000 clones, roughly nine tenths of which were seen just once. Of the sample, more than 15% falls within the top ten clones.

Intraepithelial and lamina propria lymphocytes were isolated from graft specimens using dithiothreitol, EDTA incubations and collagenase D digestion. Bulk TCR-beta sequencing was performed on serial intestinal graft biopsy specimens collected as late as 600 days after transplant. From a lookup of the germline V gene, CDR1 and CDR2 are MNHNS and SASEGT. Between the V and J ends, shortened by 6 bases and 0 bases respectively, the junction contains 9 bases. The CDR3, from cysteine to phenylalanine, totals 15 residues. The CDR3 DNA has 45 bases and is translated from base 1. The chain employs TRBV6-1 and TRBJ2-6, with no confident D gene call. The sequencing here drew on ileum tissue, taken 200 to 210 days after intestinal transplant. The clonotype comes from a human patient who received an intestinal transplant, so some T cells may come from the graft donor. The DNA sequence is given as TGTGCCAGCAGAGCCGGTCTCTCTGGGGCCAACGTCCTGACTTTC. This encodes CASRAGLSGANVLTF.